The T cell receptor beta chain under discussion was sequenced for a study of blood T cells in healthy people across ages. Researchers isolated at least 7 million PBMCs per sample. The sample holds a few counts of this clonotype. Through a sample-barcoded 5' primer and a J-beta primer mix, a second PCR was run for roughly 7 to 12 cycles. Every cDNA molecule carried a tag from a template-switch adaptor bearing 12 random nucleotides. TCRdb reprocessed the 5' RACE reads with MiXCR, giving one entry per CDR3 protein. The sample lists about 640,000 distinct CDR3 sequences, 45% to 65% seen once, with 30% to 40% in the top ten. This clonotype originated in a man aged 60 to 75 in good health. The material sequenced was blood.

The CDR3 loop reads CASSRRMGKETQYF. DNA for the CDR3: TGTGCCAGCAGCCGCCGGATGGGTAAAGAGACCCAGTACTTC. V gene TRBV7-9 combines with J gene TRBJ2-5; no reliable D call. This CDR3 contains 14 residues. Trimming removed 5 bases from V and 3 bases from J, with 13 bases in between. Germline CDR1 reads SEHNR; CDR2 reads FQNEAQ (reference sequence).